The present T cell receptor beta chain was sequenced within a study of blood T cell repertoires in COVID-19. Looking at the study overall: COVID-19 samples collected from the United States, Italy and Spain covered acute and convalescent phases. T cells, B-cell-depleted T cells, or PBMCs provided the cDNA or gDNA that served as material.

Trimming pared 10 bases from V and 6 bases from J, leaving 15 bases between. This CDR3 is built from 12 residues. Germline assignment: CDR1 ENHRY and CDR2 SYGVKD. Per the original data handling: Reference gene primer amplification yielded estimated nucleated cell counts. TCRdb keeps only in-frame clones here, not all; method: immunoSEQ multiplex PCR. The V and J calls and clone size come from that table; D and trimming were worked out from the DNA. Of some 200,000 clones listed, just under 85% are singletons. This chain uses TRBV10-3 with TRBJ1-1; TRBD1 is a possible D gene (5 bases). Sequenced input: peripheral blood. The source of this sequence is a man in his 60s with COVID-19, enrolled during active disease. CDR3 sequence (DNA): TGTGCCACCAGCATGATGGGGCCTGAAGCTTTCTTT. Translating it yields CATSMMGPEAFF.